This is a list of T cell receptor beta chains from one sample in a study of glioma-infiltrating T cells after dendritic cell vaccination. Generated by immunoSEQ multiplex PCR, the TCRdb table keeps only in-frame clones and is missing some. The repertoire holds roughly 80,000 clones, around 90% seen once, with 3.2% in the top ten. The sequences come from blood, collected before dendritic cell vaccination. These receptors all come from a human donor with glioblastoma. Each CDR3 is given with its conserved first and last residue. A D gene is named only where the DNA matches it firmly. Not every row has a clone size; where given, it reads once, few, many or a size class.

>13|TRBV11-3|NA|once|TRBJ2-5
CASSLGIQETQYF
TGTGCCAGCAGCTTGGGCATTCAAGAGACCCAGTACTTC
>15|TRBV11-2|NA|NA|TRBJ1-4
CASSLGSVGSEKLFF
TGTGCCAGCAGCTTAGGATCGGTCGGGTCTGAAAAACTGTTTTTT
>14|TRBV2|NA|NA|TRBJ2-7
CASTAGRGFNEQYF
TGTGCCAGCACGGCGGGGAGAGGGTTCAACGAGCAGTACTTC
>15|TRBV6-1|TRBD1|NA|TRBJ1-5
CASRTGTGVLEPQHF
TGTGCCAGCAGGACCGGGACAGGGGTCTTGGAGCCCCAGCATTTT
>15|TRBV10-3|TRBD1|NA|TRBJ2-5
CAISEGAGGFETQYF
TGTGCCATCAGTGAAGGGGCAGGGGGCTTCGAGACCCAGTACTTC
>14|TRBV10-3|NA|NA|TRBJ2-5
CAISESTGEETQYF
TGTGCCATCAGTGAGTCGACCGGGGAAGAGACCCAGTACTTC
>16|TRBV18|NA|NA|TRBJ2-1
CASSPPYTGLDNEQFF
TGTGCCAGCTCACCACCCTACACGGGGTTGGATAATGAGCAGTTCTTC
>15|TRBV5-6|NA|NA|TRBJ2-5
CASSLGPGGRETQYF
TGTGCCAGCAGCTTGGGTCCGGGTGGGAGAGAGACCCAGTACTTC
>14|TRBV29-1|NA|NA|TRBJ1-1
CSALFPGVRTEAFF
TGCAGCGCACTATTCCCAGGGGTCCGAACTGAAGCTTTCTTT
>14|TRBV5-5|TRBD1|NA|TRBJ2-3
CASSILPGQGTQYF
TGTGCCAGCAGCATCTTACCGGGACAGGGGACGCAGTATTTT
>14|TRBV28|NA|NA|TRBJ2-3
CASRYSSSTDTQYF
TGTGCCAGCCGCTACTCATCTAGCACAGATACGCAGTATTTT
>14|TRBV19|TRBD2|NA|TRBJ2-7
CASSRTGGTYEQYF
TGTGCCAGTAGTCGGACGGGGGGAACCTACGAGCAGTACTTC
>14|TRBV4-1|NA|NA|TRBJ1-4
CASSVDRKNEKLFF
TGCGCCAGCAGCGTCGACAGAAAAAATGAAAAACTGTTTTTT
>13|TRBV10-3|NA|NA|TRBJ1-2
CAISERGSYGYTF
TGTGCCATCAGTGAGCGGGGGTCCTATGGCTACACCTTC
>14|TRBV5-4|TRBD1|once|TRBJ2-7
CASSLAGGKYEQYF
TGTGCCAGCAGCTTGGCAGGGGGAAAGTACGAGCAGTACTTC
>15|TRBV18|TRBD1|few|TRBJ1-1
CASSFGTGGGAEAFF
TGTGCCAGCTCATTCGGGACAGGGGGAGGTGCTGAAGCTTTCTTT
>18|TRBV10-3|TRBD1|NA|TRBJ1-3
CAISPTGTGGSEGNTIYF
TGTGCCATCAGCCCAACCGGGACAGGGGGCTCTGAAGGAAACACCATATATTTT
>17|TRBV21-1|NA|NA|TRBJ2-7
CASSKTSWGGGPGEQYF
TGTGCCAGCAGCAAAACGTCGTGGGGCGGGGGGCCAGGGGAGCAGTACTTC
>16|TRBV9|TRBD2|NA|TRBJ2-7
CASSPIGGSSSYEQYF
TGTGCCAGCAGCCCGATTGGCGGGAGTAGCTCCTACGAGCAGTACTTC
>14|TRBV5-4|TRBD1|NA|TRBJ2-7
CASTNQGASYEQYF
TGTGCCAGCACAAATCAGGGGGCCAGCTACGAGCAGTACTTC
>16|TRBV6-4|TRBD2|NA|TRBJ2-3
CASSEGRGASTDTQYF
TGTGCCAGCAGTGAGGGGCGGGGGGCGAGCACAGATACGCAGTATTTT
>14|TRBV9|NA|few|TRBJ2-7
CASSVGGISYEQYF
TGTGCCAGCAGCGTTGGCGGAATCTCCTACGAGCAGTACTTC
>15|TRBV15|NA|NA|TRBJ1-4
CATSREVRADEKLFF
TGTGCCACCAGCAGAGAGGTCAGGGCCGATGAAAAACTGTTTTTT
>16|TRBV2|NA|NA|TRBJ1-1
CASSAQGMGMNTEAFF
TGTGCCAGCAGTGCACAGGGTATGGGAATGAACACTGAAGCTTTCTTT
>15|TRBV4-1|NA|few|TRBJ2-3
CASSQDAAPTDTQYF
TGCGCCAGCAGCCAAGATGCGGCACCCACAGATACGCAGTATTTT
>15|TRBV5-1|TRBD2|NA|TRBJ2-7
CASSVRLAGDGEQYF
TGCGCCAGCAGCGTGAGACTAGCGGGAGATGGGGAGCAGTACTTC
>16|TRBV18|NA|once|TRBJ2-7
CASSPQGGGGSYEQYF
TGTGCCAGCTCCCCCCAGGGGGGAGGAGGGTCCTACGAGCAGTACTTC
>13|TRBV7-3|NA|NA|TRBJ1-1
CASSPGGDTEAFF
TGTGCCAGCAGCCCGGGAGGGGATACTGAAGCTTTCTTT
>16|TRBV5-4|NA|NA|TRBJ2-1
CASSFGGRTRNNEQFF
TGTGCCAGCAGCTTCGGTGGACGGACACGAAACAATGAGCAGTTCTTC
>16|TRBV7-7|TRBD2|NA|TRBJ2-5
CASSLGVRGSQETQYF
TGTGCTAGCAGCTTAGGTGTGCGGGGGAGCCAAGAGACCCAGTACTTC
>14|TRBV6-1|NA|NA|TRBJ2-1
CASSGTRGGNEQFF
TGTGCCAGCAGTGGGACTAGAGGGGGCAATGAGCAGTTCTTC
>16|TRBV5-1|TRBD2|NA|TRBJ2-1
CASSLASGIEYNEQFF
TGCGCCAGCAGCTTGGCTAGCGGGATAGAATACAATGAGCAGTTCTTC
>13|TRBV27|NA|NA|TRBJ2-7
CASSWRVGGEQYF
TGTGCCAGCAGTTGGAGGGTGGGGGGCGAGCAGTACTTC
>14|TRBV19|NA|NA|TRBJ1-1
CASSIAGENSEAFF
TGTGCCAGTAGTATAGCCGGGGAGAATAGTGAAGCTTTCTTT
>15|TRBV6-1|NA|NA|TRBJ1-3
CASSEGTVSGNTIYF
TGTGCCAGCAGTGAAGGGACAGTCTCTGGAAACACCATATATTTT
>12|TRBV25-1|NA|NA|TRBJ1-3
CASSGGASTIYF
TGTGCCAGCAGTGGCGGGGCCAGCACCATATATTTT
>15|TRBV10-3|NA|NA|TRBJ1-2
CAISESSGIGYGYTF
TGTGCCATCAGTGAGTCATCAGGGATTGGATATGGCTACACCTTC
>14|TRBV11-2|TRBD1|NA|TRBJ2-7
CASSPTRGQNEQYF
TGTGCCAGCAGCCCCACCCGGGGACAGAACGAGCAGTACTTC
>14|TRBV11-2|TRBD1|NA|TRBJ1-5
CASSLLGQGSPQHF
TGTGCCAGCAGCTTACTGGGACAGGGTTCGCCCCAGCATTTT
>13|TRBV28|NA|NA|TRBJ2-7
CASRPGILYEQYF
TGTGCCAGCAGGCCCGGGATTCTTTACGAGCAGTACTTC
>15|TRBV6-5|NA|NA|TRBJ1-6
CASSLQQGSRSPLHF
TGTGCCAGCAGTTTACAACAGGGATCTCGTTCACCCCTCCACTTT
>15|TRBV9|TRBD2|NA|TRBJ2-5
CASGLAGQTRETQYF
TGTGCCAGCGGGCTAGCGGGACAAACGAGGGAGACCCAGTACTTC
>14|TRBV19|TRBD1|NA|TRBJ1-5
CASSEGGRVRPQHF
TGTGCCAGTAGTGAAGGGGGCCGGGTAAGGCCCCAGCATTTT
>16|TRBV13|TRBD2|few|TRBJ2-7
CASSAQTSGRPYEQYF
TGTGCCAGCAGCGCCCAGACTAGCGGGAGGCCCTACGAGCAGTACTTC
>18|TRBV13|TRBD2|NA|TRBJ2-7
CASSPAAGGQNAYHEQYF
TGTGCCAGCAGCCCCGCGGCGGGGGGGCAAAACGCGTATCACGAGCAGTACTTC
>15|TRBV6-5|TRBD2|NA|TRBJ2-7
CASTTAAGESDEQYF
TGTGCCAGCACCACGGCGGCGGGAGAAAGCGACGAGCAGTACTTC
>14|TRBV6-1|TRBD1|NA|TRBJ2-7
CASNPYRGIYEQYF
TGTGCCAGCAACCCTTACAGGGGGATCTACGAGCAGTACTTC
>13|TRBV6-5|TRBD1|few|TRBJ1-3
CASSEDRVDTIYF
TGTGCCAGCAGTGAGGACAGGGTGGACACCATATATTTT
>15|TRBV9|TRBD1|NA|TRBJ2-4
CASSLTGGAKNIQYF
TGTGCCAGCAGCCTGACAGGGGGCGCCAAAAACATTCAGTACTTC
>16|TRBV7-2|TRBD1|NA|TRBJ2-1
CASRPMTGGAGNEQFF
TGTGCCAGCAGGCCCATGACAGGGGGCGCAGGTAATGAGCAGTTCTTC
>15|TRBV6-1|TRBD2|once|TRBJ2-5
CASRPQTSGAGTQYF
TGTGCCAGCAGACCTCAGACTAGCGGGGCTGGGACCCAGTACTTC
>14|TRBV11-3|NA|once|TRBJ2-2
CASSGGTGTGELFF
TGTGCCAGCAGCGGAGGCACTGGGACCGGGGAGCTGTTTTTT
>13|TRBV30|NA|NA|TRBJ1-6
CAWSGLESSPLHF
TGTGCCTGGAGTGGCCTCGAGAGCTCACCCCTCCACTTT
>13|TRBV5-6|TRBD1|once|TRBJ2-1
CASSLGQGGEQFF
TGTGCCAGCAGCTTGGGACAGGGGGGGGAGCAGTTCTTC
>12|TRBV29-1|TRBD1|once|TRBJ2-5
CSLGTGQETQYF
TGCAGCCTAGGGACAGGTCAAGAGACCCAGTACTTC
>12|TRBV28|NA|NA|TRBJ2-3
CASRVGEDTQYF
TGTGCCAGCCGGGTCGGCGAGGATACGCAGTATTTT
>13|TRBV13|NA|once|TRBJ2-3
CASSARRGYTQYF
TGTGCCAGCAGCGCCCGTCGGGGTTATACGCAGTATTTT
>15|TRBV18|TRBD1|NA|TRBJ2-2
CASSPQGAETGELFF
TGTGCCAGCTCACCACAGGGGGCCGAGACCGGGGAGCTGTTTTTT
>14|TRBV11-1|TRBD1|NA|TRBJ1-2
CASSLGQINYGYTF
TGTGCCAGCAGCCTGGGACAGATCAACTATGGCTACACCTTC